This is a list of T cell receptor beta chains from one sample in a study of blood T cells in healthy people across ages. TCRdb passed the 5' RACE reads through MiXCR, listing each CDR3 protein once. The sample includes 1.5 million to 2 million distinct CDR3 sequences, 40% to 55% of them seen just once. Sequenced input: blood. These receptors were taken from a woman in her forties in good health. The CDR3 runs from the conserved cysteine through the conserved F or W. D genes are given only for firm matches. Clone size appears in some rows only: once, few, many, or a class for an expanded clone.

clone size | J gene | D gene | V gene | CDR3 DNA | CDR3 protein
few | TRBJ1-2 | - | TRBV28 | TGTGCCAGCAGTTTATCGGTCAGTTTGGATGGCTACACCTTC | CASSLSVSLDGYTF
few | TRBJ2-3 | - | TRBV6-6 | TGTGCCAGCAGCCTCTCCCGCAGGGGTGATACGCAGTATTTT | CASSLSRRGDTQYF
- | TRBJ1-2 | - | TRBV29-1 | TGCAGCGTCGGCGACAGGTGGCGGGGCTACACCTTC | CSVGDRWRGYTF
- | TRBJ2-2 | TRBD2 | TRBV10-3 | TGTGCCATCAGTGAGACGACTAGCGGGGGACCGAACACCGGGGAGCTGTTTTTT | CAISETTSGGPNTGELFF
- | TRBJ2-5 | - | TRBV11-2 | TGTGCCAGCAGCTTAGTGGTGGGCAGGGCGGAGACCCAGTACTTC | CASSLVVGRAETQYF
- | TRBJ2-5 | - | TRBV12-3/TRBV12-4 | TGTGCCAGCAGCATGCACAGGGACCCGGAGACCCAGTACTTC | CASSMHRDPETQYF
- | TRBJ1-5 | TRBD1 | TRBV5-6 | TGTGCCAGCAGCTTCGGGACAGGGGGCCATCAGCCCCAGCATTTT | CASSFGTGGHQPQHF
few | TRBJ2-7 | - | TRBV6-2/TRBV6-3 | TGTGCCAGCACCTCGAGAGTGTGGTCGGGCGAGCAGTACTTC | CASTSRVWSGEQYF
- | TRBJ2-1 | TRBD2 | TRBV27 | TGTGCCAGCAGTCTTACTAGCGGGGTACAGAATGAGCAGTTCTTC | CASSLTSGVQNEQFF
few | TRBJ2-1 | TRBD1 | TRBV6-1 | TGTGCCAGCAGTGGACAGGGGTTCAATGAGCAGTTCTTC | CASSGQGFNEQFF
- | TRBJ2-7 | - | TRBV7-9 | TGTGCCAGCAGTTTAGACGCTGGGGTCAATGAGCAGTACTTC | CASSLDAGVNEQYF
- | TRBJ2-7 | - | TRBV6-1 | TGTGCCAGCGGGGGCCGGACGTCCCACGAGCAGTACTTC | CASGGRTSHEQYF
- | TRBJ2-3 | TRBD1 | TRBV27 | TGTGCCAGCAGTTTATCGACAGGGTCCCCAGATACGCAGTATTTT | CASSLSTGSPDTQYF
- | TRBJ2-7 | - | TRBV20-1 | TGCAGCGCTAGTACATCAGGTCAGGGAAAAACCTACGAGCAGTACTTC | CSASTSGQGKTYEQYF
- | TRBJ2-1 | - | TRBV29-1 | TGCAGCGCCGGAGGTGGGGGGGCGTACAATGAGCAGTTCTTC | CSAGGGGAYNEQFF
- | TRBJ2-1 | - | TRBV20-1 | TGCAGTGCCACGGACTACTTTATTAAAAATGAGCAGTTCTTC | CSATDYFIKNEQFF
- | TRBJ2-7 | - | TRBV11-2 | TGTGCCAGCAGCGCCTATATAGGACCGATAACCTACGAGCAGTACTTC | CASSAYIGPITYEQYF
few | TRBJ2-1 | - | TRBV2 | TGTGCCAGCACAGGGAGATTAGACAATGAGCAGTTCTTC | CASTGRLDNEQFF
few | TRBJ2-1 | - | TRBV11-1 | TGTGCCAGCAGCCCCGGGGCCCGTTCTTACAATGAGCAGTTCTTC | CASSPGARSYNEQFF
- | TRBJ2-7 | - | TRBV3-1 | TGTGCCAGCAGCCAATCCGCAGGGGAGTTTAACGAGCAGTACTTC | CASSQSAGEFNEQYF
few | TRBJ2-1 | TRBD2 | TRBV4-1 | TGCGCCAGCAGCCAAGTTGGGACGGGGGGGCACCCCAAAAATGAGCAGTTCTTC | CASSQVGTGGHPKNEQFF
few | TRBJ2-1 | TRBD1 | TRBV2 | TGTGCCAGCAACGGACAGGGCTACAATGAGCAGTTCTTC | CASNGQGYNEQFF
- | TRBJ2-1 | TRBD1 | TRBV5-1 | TGCGCCAGCAGGGCGACAGGGGGGACATACAAGGAGCAGTTCTTC | CASRATGGTYKEQFF
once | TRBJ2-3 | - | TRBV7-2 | TGTGCCAGCAGCCGTAATCAGGCAGATACGCAGTATTTT | CASSRNQADTQYF
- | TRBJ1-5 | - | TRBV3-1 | TGTGCCAGCAGCCAATCGATCGGGGCGGGCAATCAGCCCCAGCATTTT | CASSQSIGAGNQPQHF
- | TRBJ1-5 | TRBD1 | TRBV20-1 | TGCAGTGCAAAACAACAGGGGCCCGGTGTGGTGCCCCAGCATTTT | CSAKQQGPGVVPQHF
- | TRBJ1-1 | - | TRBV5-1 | TGCGCCAGCAGCCGAGAGACAGTTACGAACACTGAAGCTTTCTTT | CASSRETVTNTEAFF
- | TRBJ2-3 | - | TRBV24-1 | TGTGCCACCAGTGATTTCAGGCACCATAGCACAGATACGCAGTATTTT | CATSDFRHHSTDTQYF
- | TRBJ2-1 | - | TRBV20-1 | TGCAGTGCTTCTCAAACCCTCTCGGAGCAGTTCTTC | CSASQTLSEQFF
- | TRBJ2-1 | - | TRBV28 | TGTGCCAGCAGTTTCGGGGGGCAATATGAGCAGTTCTTC | CASSFGGQYEQFF
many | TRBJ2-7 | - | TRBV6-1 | TGTGCCAGCCAATGGGGGACTGATAGCCCCTACGAGCAGTACTTC | CASQWGTDSPYEQYF
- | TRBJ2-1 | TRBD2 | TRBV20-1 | TGCAGTGCCTGGGGTCTAGCGGGGGGGCTCGGTAGGAATGAGCAGTTCTTC | CSAWGLAGGLGRNEQFF
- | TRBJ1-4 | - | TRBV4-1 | TGCGCCAGCAGCCCCCGCCTCGGGTTGCGGGCCGAGGGATTCAAGCGGACTGAAAAACTGTTTTTT | CASSPRLGLRAEGFKRTEKLFF
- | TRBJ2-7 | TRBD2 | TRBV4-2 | TGTGCCAGCAGCCACGAACTAGCGGGGGGCCAGTATGAGCAGTACTTC | CASSHELAGGQYEQYF
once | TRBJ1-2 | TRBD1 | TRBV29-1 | TGCAGCGTTAAACAGGGGTCGGCCTATGGCTACACCTTC | CSVKQGSAYGYTF
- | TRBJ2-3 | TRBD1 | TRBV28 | TGTGCCAGCAGTCCGCAGGGGGCCGGCGGGGCTACGCAGTATTTT | CASSPQGAGGATQYF
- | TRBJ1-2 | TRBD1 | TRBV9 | TGTGCCAGCAGCCCCCGGACAGGGGGCCCATCCAACTATGGCTACACCTTC | CASSPRTGGPSNYGYTF
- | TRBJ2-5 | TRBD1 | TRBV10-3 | TGTGCCATCAGTGGAGGCGGGACAGGGGTCGCAGAGACCCAGTACTTC | CAISGGGTGVAETQYF
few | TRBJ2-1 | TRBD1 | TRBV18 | TGTGCCAGCTCCCTAAAACCAGGAGGGACAGGTGCGGAGCAGTTCTTC | CASSLKPGGTGAEQFF
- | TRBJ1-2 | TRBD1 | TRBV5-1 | TGCGCCAGCAGCTCGGGACAGGAGTATTATGGCTACACCTTC | CASSSGQEYYGYTF
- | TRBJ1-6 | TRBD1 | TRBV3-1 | TGTGCCAGCAGCCAAGTAATACGGACAGGGGGCAATTCACCCCTCCACTTT | CASSQVIRTGGNSPLHF
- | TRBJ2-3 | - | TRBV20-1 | TGCACGGCGAGACGGCGCACAGATACGCAGTATTTT | CTARRRTDTQYF
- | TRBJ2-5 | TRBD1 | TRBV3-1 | TGTGCCAGCAGCCAAGATCAGGGGGCGAAACAGTACTTC | CASSQDQGAKQYF
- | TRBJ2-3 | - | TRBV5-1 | TGCGCCAGCAGCTTGCAATCGGATACGCAGTATTTT | CASSLQSDTQYF
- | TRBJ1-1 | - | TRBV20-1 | TGCAGTGTTTCCAGTACTGAAGCTTTCTTT | CSVSSTEAFF
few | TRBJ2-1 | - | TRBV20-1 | TGCAGTGCTAGCTCGCTGAAGCTCCTCTCCTACAATGAGCAGTTCTTC | CSASSLKLLSYNEQFF
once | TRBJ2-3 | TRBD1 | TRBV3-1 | TGTGCCAGCAGCCAGATGACAGGGCCAGATACGCAGTATTTT | CASSQMTGPDTQYF
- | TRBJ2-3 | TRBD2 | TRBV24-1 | TGTGCCACCAGTGCTAGCGGGGATTTCACAGATACGCAGTATTTT | CATSASGDFTDTQYF
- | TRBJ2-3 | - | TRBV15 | TGTGCCACCAGCAGAGATCGACCTAGGGGTCGGGGCCCAGATACGCAGTATTTT | CATSRDRPRGRGPDTQYF
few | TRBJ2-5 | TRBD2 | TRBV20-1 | TGCAGTGCTAGAGTGGCTAGCGGGGGGGCCTTGTACCAAGAGACCCAGTACTTC | CSARVASGGALYQETQYF